The present T cell receptor beta chain was sequenced within a study of human T cells and chemical hapten exposure. Study observations and caveats: TCRs whose frequency exceeded 1 in 1000 remained the same following DPC sensitization.

This CDR3 is 13 amino acids long. Germline V gives CDR1 DFQATT, CDR2 SNEGSKA (reference sequence). Between the trimmed V and J ends, which lost 6 bases and 1 base, there was a span of 12 bases. Via MiXCR, TCRdb re-called the RACE reads, giving one row per CDR3 protein. The sample shows around 120,000 distinct CDR3 sequences, about 13% of them seen only once. Time point denoted: patch test 1, 2 weeks after DPC sensitization. The treatment was: therapeutic diphenylcyclopropenone sensitization with weekly scalp DPC. A few counts support this clonotype. Its cognate antigen is unknown. The receptor was isolated from a man aged 18 to 35 with alopecia areata. Some clones in this sample may be carry-over from other donors' samples. This sequence joins TRBV20-1 and TRBJ1-1; no definite D call. Sample: whole blood, taken in connection with sensitization to the hapten diphenylcyclopropenone (DPC). CDR3 bases: TGCAGTGCCCCAGGACTAGGGAACACTGAAGCTTTCTTT. Protein sequence: CSAPGLGNTEAFF.